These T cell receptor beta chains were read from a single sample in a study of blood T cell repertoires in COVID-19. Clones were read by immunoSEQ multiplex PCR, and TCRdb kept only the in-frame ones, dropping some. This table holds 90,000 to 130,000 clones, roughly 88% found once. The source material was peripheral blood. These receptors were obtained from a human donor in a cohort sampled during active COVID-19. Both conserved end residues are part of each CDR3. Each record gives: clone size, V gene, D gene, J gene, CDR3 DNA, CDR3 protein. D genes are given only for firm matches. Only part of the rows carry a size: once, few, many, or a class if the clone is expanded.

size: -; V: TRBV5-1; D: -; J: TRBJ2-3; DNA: TGCGCCAGCAGCTTGGGGAGGAGCACAGATACGCAGTATTTT; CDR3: CASSLGRSTDTQYF
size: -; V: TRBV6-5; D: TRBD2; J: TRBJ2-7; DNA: TGTGCCAGCAGTTACTCGCGGGGGACCTACGAGCAGTACTTC; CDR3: CASSYSRGTYEQYF
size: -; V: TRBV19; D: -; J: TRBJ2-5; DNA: TGTGCCAGTAGGACCAGGGGAGTAGGCCAAGAGACCCAGTACTTC; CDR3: CASRTRGVGQETQYF
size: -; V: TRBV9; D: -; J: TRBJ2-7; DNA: TGTGCCAGCAGCGCATCCCTTAGCTCCTACGAGCAGTACTTC; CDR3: CASSASLSSYEQYF
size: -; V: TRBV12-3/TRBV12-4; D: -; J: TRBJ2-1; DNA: TGTGCCAGCAGCCCGGACTGGAACAATGAGCAGTTCTTC; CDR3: CASSPDWNNEQFF
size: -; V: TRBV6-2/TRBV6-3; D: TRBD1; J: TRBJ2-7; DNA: TGTGCCAGCAGTCCGCTCAGGGGGCGCAACGAGCAGTACTTC; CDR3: CASSPLRGRNEQYF
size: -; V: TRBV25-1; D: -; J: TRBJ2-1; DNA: TGTGCCAGCAGTGAATACGGGTCCAGAAACAATGAGCAGTTCTTC; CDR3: CASSEYGSRNNEQFF
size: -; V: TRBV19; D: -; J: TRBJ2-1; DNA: TGTGCCAGTAGTACAATCCCCTCCTACAATGAGCAGTTCTTC; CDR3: CASSTIPSYNEQFF
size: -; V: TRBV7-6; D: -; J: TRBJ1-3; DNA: TGTGCCAGCAGCTTAGCGCCGAGAACCTCTGGAAACACCATATATTTT; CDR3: CASSLAPRTSGNTIYF
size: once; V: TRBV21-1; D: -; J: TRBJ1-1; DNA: TGTGCCAGCAGCAAAGAAGCCCAAAACACTGAAGCTTTCTTT; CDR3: CASSKEAQNTEAFF
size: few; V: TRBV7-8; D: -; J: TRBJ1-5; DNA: TGTGCCAGCAGCTTAGTAGGAGGGGTTAGCAATCAGCCCCAGCATTTT; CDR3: CASSLVGGVSNQPQHF
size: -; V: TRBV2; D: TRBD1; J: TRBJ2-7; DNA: TGTGCCAGCAGCGGACAGGGGCTCTACGAGCAGTACTTC; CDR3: CASSGQGLYEQYF
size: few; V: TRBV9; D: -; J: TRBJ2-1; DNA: TGTGCCAGCAGCGTAGGATCGGGGAGTACCAAGCAGTTCTTC; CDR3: CASSVGSGSTKQFF
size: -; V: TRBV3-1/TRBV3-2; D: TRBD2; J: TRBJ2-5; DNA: TGTGCCAGCAGCCAAGGACTAGCGGGGGGAGAGACCCAGTACTTC; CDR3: CASSQGLAGGETQYF
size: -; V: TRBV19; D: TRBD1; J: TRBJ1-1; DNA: TGTGCCAGTAACCCCCGAAGGGACAGCCCCAGAGGAGCTTTCTTT; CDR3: CASNPRRDSPRGAFF
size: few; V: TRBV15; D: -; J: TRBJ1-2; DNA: TGTGCCACCAGCAGAGATGAGGACTATGGCTACACCTTC; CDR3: CATSRDEDYGYTF
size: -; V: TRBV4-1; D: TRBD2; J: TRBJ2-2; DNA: TGCGCCAGCAGCCAAGAGTCCGGGGGGGGCGGGGAGCTGTTTTTT; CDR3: CASSQESGGGGELFF
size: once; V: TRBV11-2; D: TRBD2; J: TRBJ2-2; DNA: TGTGCCAGCAGCGGGGGGCTAGCGGGAGGAACCGGGGAGCTGTTTTTT; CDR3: CASSGGLAGGTGELFF
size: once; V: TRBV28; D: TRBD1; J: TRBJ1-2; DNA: TGTGCCAGCAGGGTACAGGGGGCGCCTAACTATGGCTACACCTTC; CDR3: CASRVQGAPNYGYTF
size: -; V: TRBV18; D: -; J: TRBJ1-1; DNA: TGTGCCAGCTCAGCAGGGGAGAACACTGAAGCTTTCTTT; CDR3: CASSAGENTEAFF
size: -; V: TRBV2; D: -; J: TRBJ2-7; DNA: TGTGCCAGCAGTGAAGCGGGTGAAGGGGTGGCCTATGAAAACGAGCAGTACTTC; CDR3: CASSEAGEGVAYENEQYF
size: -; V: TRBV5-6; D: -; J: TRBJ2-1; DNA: TGTGCCAGCAGCTTTGTCTCGAGCTCCTACAATGAGCAGTTCTTC; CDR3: CASSFVSSSYNEQFF
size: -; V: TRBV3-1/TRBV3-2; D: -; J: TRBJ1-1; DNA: TGTGCCAGCAGTCTTTCCAGGGTGAACACTGAAGCTTTCTTT; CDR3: CASSLSRVNTEAFF
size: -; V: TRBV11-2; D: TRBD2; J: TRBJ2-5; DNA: TGTGCCAGCAGCCCCCGTTGGATGGCGGGGGTAGAGACCCAGTACTTC; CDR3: CASSPRWMAGVETQYF
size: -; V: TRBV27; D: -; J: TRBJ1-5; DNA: TGTGCCAGCCGTAGAGGGGGGGAGGTACAGCCCCAGCATTTT; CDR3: CASRRGGEVQPQHF
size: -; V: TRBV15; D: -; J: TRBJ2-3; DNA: TGTGCCACCAGCAGAGAGGCAGGGTGGTCAGATACGCAGTATTTT; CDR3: CATSREAGWSDTQYF
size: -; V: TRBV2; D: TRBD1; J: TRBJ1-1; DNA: TGTGCCAGCGGCCAGGGGGCATATGAAGCTTTCTTT; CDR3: CASGQGAYEAFF
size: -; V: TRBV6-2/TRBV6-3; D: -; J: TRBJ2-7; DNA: TGTGCCAGCAGTTACGCGGGGACGGGCGGTGGCGAGCAGTACTTC; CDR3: CASSYAGTGGGEQYF
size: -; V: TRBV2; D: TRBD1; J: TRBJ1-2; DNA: TGTGCCAGCAACACCCGGGACAGTTATAACTATGGCTACACCTTC; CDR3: CASNTRDSYNYGYTF
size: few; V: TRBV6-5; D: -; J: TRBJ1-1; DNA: TGTGCCAGCAGGGCGGGCAGCTTGAACACTGAAGCTTTCTTT; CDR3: CASRAGSLNTEAFF
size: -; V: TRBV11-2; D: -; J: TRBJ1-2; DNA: TGTGCCAGCAGCTTAGTAGGGGACTATGGCTACACCTTC; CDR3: CASSLVGDYGYTF
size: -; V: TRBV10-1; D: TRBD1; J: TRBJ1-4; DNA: TGCTCCCCAAGTTCCAGGGGGACTCGTGCAACTAATGAAAAACTGTTTTTT; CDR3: CSPSSRGTRATNEKLFF
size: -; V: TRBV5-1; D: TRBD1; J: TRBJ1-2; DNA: TGCGCCAGCAGCCTCGGGACAGGTTCGGCCTACACCTTC; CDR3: CASSLGTGSAYTF
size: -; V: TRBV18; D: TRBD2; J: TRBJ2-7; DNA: TGTGCCAGCTCACCCCTAGCGGGATCGCCCGAGCAGTACTTC; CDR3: CASSPLAGSPEQYF
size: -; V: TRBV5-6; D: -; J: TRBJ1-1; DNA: TGTGCCAGCAGCCGCGCTAACACTGAAGCTTTCTTT; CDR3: CASSRANTEAFF
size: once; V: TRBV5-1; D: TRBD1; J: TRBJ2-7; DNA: TGCGCCAGCAGCTTAAGGGACAGGGGGTACGAGCAGTACTTC; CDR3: CASSLRDRGYEQYF
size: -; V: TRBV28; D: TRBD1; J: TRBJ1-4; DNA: TGTGCCAGCAGTTCGGGACAGGACGATGATGAAAAACTGTTTTTT; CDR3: CASSSGQDDDEKLFF
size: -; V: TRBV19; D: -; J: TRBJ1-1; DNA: TGTGCCAGTAGTATAGCGGAGTTCTACACTGAAGCTTTCTTT; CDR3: CASSIAEFYTEAFF
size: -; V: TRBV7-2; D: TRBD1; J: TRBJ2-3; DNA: TGTGCCAGCAGCTTCCGGGACAGGGCTAGCACAGATACGCAGTATTTT; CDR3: CASSFRDRASTDTQYF
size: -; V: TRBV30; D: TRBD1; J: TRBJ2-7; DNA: TGTGCCTGGACTAGACACAGGGGGCCCTACGAGCAGTACTTC; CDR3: CAWTRHRGPYEQYF
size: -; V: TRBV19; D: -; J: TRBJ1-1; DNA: TGTGCCAGTAGTATAGGGGCGAACACTGAAGCTTTCTTT; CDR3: CASSIGANTEAFF
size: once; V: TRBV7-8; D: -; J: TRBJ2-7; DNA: TGTGCCAGCAGCCCAGAGGGACAAATAAGCTCCTACGAGCAGTACTTC; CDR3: CASSPEGQISSYEQYF
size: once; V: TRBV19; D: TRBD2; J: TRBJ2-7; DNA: TGTGCCACCCGGGGGGGGTACTACGGCGAGCAGTACTTC; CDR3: CATRGGYYGEQYF
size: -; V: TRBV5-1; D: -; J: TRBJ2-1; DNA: TGCGCCAGCAGCTTGGATCGGGTAACCTCCTACAATGAGCAGTTCTTC; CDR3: CASSLDRVTSYNEQFF
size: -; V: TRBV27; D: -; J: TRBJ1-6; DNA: TGTGCCAGCAGTTTCCGCCCCAGGGGCGGCTCCTATAATTCACCCCTCCACTTT; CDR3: CASSFRPRGGSYNSPLHF
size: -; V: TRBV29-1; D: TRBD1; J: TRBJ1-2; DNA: TGCAGCGTTCGGGAGGGGGCTCAAGGGGGCTACACCTTC; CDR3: CSVREGAQGGYTF
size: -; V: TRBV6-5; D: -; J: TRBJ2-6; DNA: TGTGCCAGCCAGAACAGCGGAGGGGCCAACGTCCTGACTTTC; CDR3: CASQNSGGANVLTF
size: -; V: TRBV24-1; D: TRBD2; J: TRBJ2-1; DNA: TGTGCCACCAGTACCGGGGGGAACCGTAATGAGCAGTTCTTC; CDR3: CATSTGGNRNEQFF
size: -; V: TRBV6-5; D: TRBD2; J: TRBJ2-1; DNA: TGTGCCAGCATCTCCGCTAGCGGGGCGAATGAGCAGTTCTTC; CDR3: CASISASGANEQFF
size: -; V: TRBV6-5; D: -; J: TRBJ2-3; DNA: TGTGCCAGCAGCCCGGGAGTCTCTTGGGATACGCAGTATTTT; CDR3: CASSPGVSWDTQYF
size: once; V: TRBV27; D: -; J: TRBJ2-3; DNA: TGTGCCAGCGGACCCGGAGGCGCAAATACGCAGTATTTT; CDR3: CASGPGGANTQYF
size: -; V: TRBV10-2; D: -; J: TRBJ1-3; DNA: TGCGCCAGCAGTGAGCAGGGTCACTCTGGAAACACCATATATTTT; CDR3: CASSEQGHSGNTIYF
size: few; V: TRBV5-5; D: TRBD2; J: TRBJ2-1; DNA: TGTGCCAGCAGCTTGACTAGCGGGATGTACAATGAGCAGTTCTTC; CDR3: CASSLTSGMYNEQFF
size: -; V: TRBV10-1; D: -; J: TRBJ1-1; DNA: TGCGCCAGCAGTGGAGGAAACACTGAAGCTTTCTTT; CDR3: CASSGGNTEAFF
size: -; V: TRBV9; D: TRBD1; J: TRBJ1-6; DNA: TGTGCCAGCAGCGTAAATGATGGGACAGGGGGTTCACCCCTCCACTTT; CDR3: CASSVNDGTGGSPLHF